This TCR beta chain was captured in a study of blood T cells in healthy people across ages. Study details: Template switching recovered approximately one barcoded beta molecule for every two T cells.

V was shortened by 4 bases and J by 3 bases, with 12 bases between the two germline ends. The CDR3 covers 14 residues. The authors ran a second PCR of about 6 to 11 cycles using a sample-barcoded 5' primer and a J-beta primer mix. TCRdb analysed the 5' RACE reads with MiXCR anew, one entry per CDR3 protein. The sample contains 1.5 million to 2 million distinct CDR3 sequences, about two fifths of which appear only once. The chain uses TRBV12-3 or TRBV12-4 and TRBJ1-1, with a tentative D call TRBD1 (5 bases). Sequenced sample: blood. This receptor was identified in a human donor in good health. CDR3: CASSCRAVDTEAFF. The CDR3 nucleotides read TGTGCCAGCAGTTGCAGGGCGGTCGACACTGAAGCTTTCTTT.